These 22 T cell receptor beta chains were all obtained from the same sample, sequenced in a study of long-term antiretroviral therapy in people with HIV. The libraries were made with immunoSEQ v3.0 at survey level. Using immunoSEQ multiplex PCR, the repertoire was profiled, and TCRdb retains in-frame clones only, with some absent. The table shows about 25,000 clones, with 70% to 90% occurring only once. The source was unsorted PBMCs, collected 1.2 years after starting antiretroviral therapy. All receptors come from a man aged 45-65 years with HIV.

The genes are TRBV18 and TRBJ1-5; D is unresolved. The V end was cut by 3 bases, the J end by 5 bases, with 11 bases between. This CDR3 is built from 14 residues. Germline V gives CDR1 KGHSH, CDR2 LQKENI. The CDR3 DNA follows: TGTGCCAGCTCACCGCGGGTGGGTGATCAGCCCCAGCATTTT. Translating it yields CASSPRVGDQPQHF. The full variable domain, completed using reference TRBV18 and TRBJ1-5, is NAGVMQNPRHLVRRRGQEARLRCSPMKGHSHVYWYRQLPEEGLKFMVYLQKENIIDESGMPKERFSAEFPKEGPSILRIQQVVRGDSAAYFCASSPRVGDQPQHFGDGTRLSIL.

The chain uses TRBV5-1 and TRBJ2-5, with D tentatively TRBD1 (6 bases). Trimming stripped 0 bases from V and 5 bases from J, with 11 bases between. Germline V lookup: CDR1 SGHRS, CDR2 YFSETQ. This CDR3 region has 14 residues. Written as DNA, the CDR3 is TGCGCCAGCAGCTTGGACAGGGCTCGGGAGACCCAGTACTTC. As protein: CASSLDRARETQYF.

This chain joins TRBV27 and TRBJ1-1; a weak D match, TRBD1 (5 bases). The CDR3 length is 17 residues. Per the germline V gene, CDR1 is MNHEY and CDR2 is SMNVEV (reference sequence). Trimming took off 5 bases at V and 0 bases at J, with 19 bases between the two ends. CDR3 bases: TGTGCCAGCAGTCCCCCCCGGGACGGCCCAATGAACACTGAAGCTTTCTTT. It specifies CASSPPRDGPMNTEAFF.

The genes are TRBV15 and TRBJ1-2; D not certain. Germline lookup yields CDR1 LNHNV and CDR2 YYDKDF (reference sequence). The CDR3 consists of 16 residues. V gave up 0 bases and J gave up 2 bases, with 13 bases separating them. The CDR3: CATSRELARLNYGYTF. The CDR3 nucleotides are TGTGCCACCAGCAGAGAGTTAGCCCGACTAAACTATGGCTACACCTTC.

The chain carries TRBV7-2 and TRBJ2-5, with TRBD2 matching 7 bases. The CDR3 contains 16 residues. The junction had 14 bases not matched to a gene; V was cut back by 5 bases and J by 5 bases. Germline CDR1 SGHTA, CDR2 FQGNSA. CDR3 residues: CASSTPGGLLRETQYF. CDR3 bases: TGTGCCAGCAGCACGCCGGGGGGACTACTAAGGGAGACCCAGTACTTC.

The rearrangement uses TRBV2 and TRBJ2-1; D is unclear. V lost 2 bases and J lost 3, with 11 bases in between. There are 15 residues in the CDR3. Germline V gene sequence: CDR1 SNHLY, CDR2 FYNNEI. CDR3 amino acids: CASSETAAIYNEQFF. The CDR3 bases are TGTGCCAGCAGTGAAACCGCCGCAATCTACAATGAGCAGTTCTTC. Complete variable domain (other parts from reference TRBV2 and TRBJ2-1): EPEVTQTPSHQVTQMGQEVILRCVPISNHLYFYWYRQILGQKVEFLVSFYNNEISEKSEIFDDQFSVERPDGSNFTLKIRSTKLEDSAMYFCASSETAAIYNEQFFGPGTRLTVL.

The J gene is TRBJ1-5, the V gene TRBV27, with D perhaps TRBD1 (5 bases). Per the germline V gene, CDR1 is MNHEY and CDR2 is SMNVEV (reference sequence). V lost 2 bases to trimming and J lost 0 bases, with 11 bases between them. The CDR3 is 16 amino acids. CDR3 bases: TGTGCCAGCAGTTTAGGGGGGTCTTATAGCAATCAGCCCCAGCATTTT. It codes for CASSLGGSYSNQPQHF.

The chain employs TRBV29-1 and TRBJ2-7; the D gene is possibly TRBD2 (5 bases). The CDR3 extends over 15 amino acids. From germline, CDR1 is SQVTM and CDR2 ANQGSEA. V dropped 1 base and J dropped 3 bases, with 16 bases sitting between them. The CDR3 DNA is TGCAGCGTTGAAGGGACCCGCGGGTCCAACTACGAGCAGTACTTC. This gives the protein CSVEGTRGSNYEQYF.

The chain is built from TRBV6-6 and TRBJ2-2; D might be TRBD1 (6 bases). Germline CDR1 and CDR2: MNHNY and SVGAGI (reference sequence). The CDR3 has 15 amino acids. Between the trimmed V and J ends, which lost 6 bases and 4 bases, there was a span of 15 bases. CDR3 in DNA: TGTGCCAGCAGCTTTTCAGGGGATTCCACCGGGGAGCTGTTTTTT. Translation gives CASSFSGDSTGELFF.

This chain joins TRBV10-3 and TRBJ2-1, with 9 nucleotides matching TRBD2. Germline-derived CDR1 and CDR2 are ENHRY and SYGVKD. The V gene end was trimmed by 1 base and the J gene end by 5 bases; junction bases not matched to a gene: 12. This CDR3 has 18 residues. CDR3 residues: CAISELPRERGENNEQFF. DNA for the CDR3: TGTGCCATCAGTGAGTTGCCCAGAGAGCGGGGGGAGAACAATGAGCAGTTCTTC.

The chain employs TRBV5-4 and TRBJ1-2; 8 bases are a match to TRBD1. The CDR3 runs 14 residues. CDR1 is SGHNT, CDR2 YYREEE, per germline (reference sequence). J was trimmed by 3 bases and V by 4 bases; bases with no gene match: 5. CDR3 nucleotides: TGTGCCAGCAGCCGGACAGGGAAGGACTATGGCTACACCTTC. Translated: CASSRTGKDYGYTF. Together with reference TRBV5-4 and TRBJ1-2, the CDR3 gives the full variable domain: ETGVTQSPTHLIKTRGQQVTLRCSSQSGHNTVSWYQQALGQGPQFIFQYYREEENGRGNFPPRFSGLQFPNYSSELNVNALELDDSALYLCASSRTGKDYGYTFGSGTRLTVV.

The gene calls are TRBV9 and TRBJ1-3; maybe TRBD1 (6 bases). Trimming shortened V by 4 bases and J by 0 bases, and 11 bases separated the two germline ends. CDR1 and CDR2 (germline): SGDLS, YYNGEE. The CDR3 has 15 residues. The CDR3 DNA follows: TGTGCCAGCAGCCCTGACAGGTTCTCTGGAAACACCATATATTTT. Protein: CASSPDRFSGNTIYF.

V and J are TRBV5-6 and TRBJ2-3, with 9 bases identical to TRBD1. CDR3 length: 15 residues. Germline lookup yields CDR1 SGHDT and CDR2 YYEEEE. J was trimmed by 2 bases and V by 4 bases; bases with no gene match: 5. CDR3: CASSPGTGYTDTQYF. CDR3 nucleotides: TGTGCCAGCAGCCCCGGGACAGGGTACACAGATACGCAGTATTTT.

V and J are TRBV7-9 and TRBJ2-3; 8 nucleotides match TRBD1. V was pared by 2 bases and J by 4 bases, with 2 bases of the junction left unmatched. This CDR3 comprises 14 residues. Germline assignment: CDR1 SEHNR and CDR2 FQNEAQ (reference sequence). The CDR3 here is CASSLRTGSDTQYF. The CDR3 nucleotides are TGTGCCAGCAGCTTACGGACAGGGTCAGATACGCAGTATTTT. Combining the CDR3 with reference TRBV7-9 and TRBJ2-3 gives the whole variable domain DTGVSQNPRHKITKRGQNVTFRCDPISEHNRLYWYRQTLGQGPEFLTYFQNEAQLEKSRLLSDRFSAERPKGSFSTLEIQRTEQGDSAMYLCASSLRTGSDTQYFGPGTRLTVL.

The chain links TRBV6-5 to TRBJ1-5; D is unresolved. The V and J ends lost 1 base and 1 base respectively, with 11 bases between them. The germline gives CDR1 MNHEY, CDR2 SVGAGI. CDR3 size: 16 residues. CDR3 nucleotide sequence: TGTGCCAGCAGTTACTACCCGAAAGGGAGCAATCAGCCCCAGCATTTT. Encoded protein: CASSYYPKGSNQPQHF.

The chain links TRBV9 to TRBJ2-7; TRBD1 aligns across 9 bases. Trimming took 3 bases from V and 3 from J; bases not matched to a gene: 4. The CDR3 covers 14 residues. Germline CDR1 SGDLS, CDR2 YYNGEE. CDR3 region: CASSAGTGFYEQYF. The CDR3, as DNA: TGTGCCAGCAGCGCCGGGACAGGGTTCTACGAGCAGTACTTC.

This clone was counted once. The chain couples TRBV2 to TRBJ1-1; D not certain. Trimming took off 1 base at V and 4 bases at J, with 10 bases between the two ends. In germline, CDR1 is SNHLY, CDR2 FYNNEI. The CDR3 has 14 amino acids. This CDR3 reads CASSEESSVTEAFF. The CDR3 DNA sequence: TGTGCCAGCAGTGAAGAATCATCGGTCACTGAAGCTTTCTTT.

V usage is TRBV5-1 and J usage is TRBJ2-1; no reliable D call. Germline loops: CDR1 SGHRS, CDR2 YFSETQ. V lost 0 bases, J lost 7 bases, and 8 bases lay in between. The CDR3 has 13 residues. The CDR3 loop reads CASSLDGLNEQFF. The CDR3 DNA is TGCGCCAGCAGCTTGGACGGGTTGAATGAGCAGTTCTTC.

This clone was detected once. This chain connects TRBV7-9 to TRBJ2-7; TRBD2 matches at 13 bases. CDR1 is SEHNR, CDR2 FQNEAQ, per germline (reference sequence). This CDR3 has 17 residues. V shed 5 bases and J 2 bases; nucleotides not matched to a gene: 9. CDR3 sequence: CASSPGTSGGAPYEQYF. CDR3 sequence (DNA): TGTGCCAGCAGCCCCGGAACTAGCGGGGGGGCCCCCTACGAGCAGTACTTC.

This chain connects TRBV7-9 to TRBJ1-2, with a weak D call TRBD1 (5 bases). The germline V and J ends were trimmed by 1 base and 0 bases, with 9 bases remaining between them. The length of the CDR3 is 15 residues. Germline V lookup: CDR1 SEHNR, CDR2 FQNEAQ (reference sequence). CDR3 in DNA: TGTGCCAGCAGCTTAGTAAGGGGTCCTAACTATGGCTACACCTTC. Its translation is CASSLVRGPNYGYTF.

This chain connects TRBV6-1 to TRBJ1-2; D is possibly TRBD1 (5 bases). The CDR3 is 14 amino acids. Trimming took off 3 bases at V and 7 bases at J, with 15 bases between the two ends. The germline gives CDR1 MNHNS, CDR2 SASEGT. Here the CDR3 DNA reads TGTGCCAGCAGTGATAGGGAGCGGGGGGGTGGCTACACCTTC. Translated, it gives CASSDRERGGGYTF.

CDR3 sequence: CASSPTAGLAGGPYNEQFF. CDR3 DNA sequence: TGTGCCAGCAGCCCTACCGCAGGGCTAGCGGGGGGGCCATACAATGAGCAGTTCTTC. This rearrangement joins TRBV9 to TRBJ2-1, with TRBD2 matching 12 bases. The CDR3 covers 19 residues. The junction had 15 bases not matched to a gene; V was cut back by 4 bases and J by 4 bases. Germline CDR1 and CDR2: SGDLS and YYNGEE. Using reference TRBV9 and TRBJ2-1 for the parts outside the CDR3, the full variable domain is DSGVTQTPKHLITATGQRVTLRCSPRSGDLSVYWYQQSLDQGLQFLIQYYNGEERAKGNILERFSAQQFPDLHSELNLSSLELGDSALYFCASSPTAGLAGGPYNEQFFGPGTRLTVL.